A single sample is the source of the 27 T cell receptor beta chains below, sequenced in a study of CD8+ T cells in alopecia areata (dated 2018 in TCRdb). Cells from mouse cutaneous lymph nodes were pooled, stained for CD4, CD8alpha, NKG2D, NKG2ACE and other markers, and then sorted on a BD Influx. Library generation was performed with the immunoSEQ multiplex PCR assay. To provide template for TCR sequencing, every sample had RNA extracted and reverse transcribed into cDNA. TCRdb limited this immuneACCESS table to in-frame rearrangements with V and J called. A share of clones is missing; checked studies link under half to unresolved V genes, and the rest is unexplained. The sample features 290,000 or so clones, and none is a singleton. Jointly, the top ten make up less than 1.5% of the sample. The sequencing input was CD4+ T cells sorted from a lymph node. These receptors were collected from a C3H/HeJ mouse with alopecia areata. Regarding MHC type, mice of this strain are H2-k.

Worth noting for this clone: Gene names denote mouse genes. CDR3 DNA (partial): TGTGCCAGCAGTCCGGACAGGGGGATTAACTATGCT. This codes for CASSPDRGINYA. Given in full, the CDR3 is CASSPDRGINYAEQFF. The chain employs TRBV19 and TRBJ2-1, with 10 bases lining up with TRBD1. The read terminates 4 residues before the CDR3 end, so the remaining end is supplied by the germline J gene. V was pared by 4 bases and J by 0 bases, with 4 bases of the junction left unmatched. The germline V gene encodes CDR1 FNHDT and CDR2 SITEND (reference sequence). This CDR3 region has 16 residues.

This clone turned up a few times. Mouse germline and gene names are used. The missing CDR3 end, 4 residues past where the read stops, is filled in from the germline J gene. The rearrangement links TRBV13-3 to TRBJ2-7; 12 bases match TRBD2. The germline gives CDR1 NNHDY, CDR2 SYVADS. This CDR3 comprises 15 residues. The sequenced part of the CDR3 DNA is TGTGCCAGCAGTGATGGAGGGACTGGGGGGTAT. Protein sequence: CASSDGGTGGY. The complete CDR3 reads CASSDGGTGGYEQYF.

In regard to this clone: Mouse germline and gene names are used. Read data end 4 residues before the CDR3 end; the end is taken from the germline J gene. The V and J genes are TRBV13-3 and TRBJ2-3, with 8 bases lining up with TRBD1. The V gene's germline CDR1 is NNHDY and CDR2 SYVADS. Unmatched junction bases numbered 5, after V lost 5 bases and J lost 0 bases. This CDR3 region has 15 residues. The part of the CDR3 DNA that was read is TGTGCCAGCAGAAAATCAGGGGGCAGTGCAGAA. Its translation: CASRKSGGSAE. The full CDR3 protein is CASRKSGGSAETLYF.

This clone appeared a few times. Gene names follow the mouse nomenclature. The read ends 4 residues before the CDR3 terminus; that terminus is restored from the germline J gene. At the DNA level, this CDR3 is encoded by other sequences in the same sample as well. This chain connects TRBV13-2 to TRBJ2-1; 7 nucleotides align to TRBD2. J gave up 1 base and V 0 bases, and 4 bases lay outside the gene matches. The germline V gene has CDR1 NNHNN and CDR2 SYGAGS (reference sequence). CDR3 length: 16 residues. The part of the CDR3 DNA that was read is TGTGCCAGCGGTGATGCCGGCTGGGGGAACTATGCT. As protein: CASGDAGWGNYA. The CDR3 as a whole reads CASGDAGWGNYAEQFF.

A note on this clone: Gene names denote mouse genes. The CDR3 goes on 4 residues after the read ends, and that part is filled in from the germline J gene. V usage is TRBV19 and J usage is TRBJ2-4; 8 bases are shared with TRBD2. The CDR3 runs 15 residues. CDR1 is FNHDT and CDR2 is SITEND in the germline V gene (reference sequence). The CDR3 loop is CASSIPVLGENTLYF. Incomplete CDR3 DNA: TGTGCCAGCAGTATCCCTGTACTGGGGGAAAAC.

In this sample, this clone turned up a few times. The gene names given are mouse names. The read ends 4 residues before the CDR3 terminus; that terminus is restored from the germline J gene. The V gene is TRBV31, the J gene TRBJ2-4, with 9 bases aligning to TRBD2. The CDR3 loop spans 15 amino acids. Germline assignment: CDR1 GKSSPN and CDR2 SITVG. With 2 bases clipped from V and 0 bases from J, the junction kept 3 bases outside the gene matches. The CDR3 DNA, read in part, is TGTGCCTGGAGTTTGGGGGGGCTGAGTCAAAAC. It translates to CAWSLGGLSQN. Given in full, the CDR3 is CAWSLGGLSQNTLYF.

This clone was detected only a few times. The germline and genes are mouse ones. This CDR3 is CASSTTGVNYAEQFF. Incomplete CDR3 DNA: TGTGCCAGCAGCACTACAGGGGTTAACTATGCT. The V call is TRBV19, the J call TRBJ2-1; 7 positions agree with TRBD1. The sequenced fragment ends 4 residues before the CDR3 boundary, so the rest is inferred from the germline J gene. This CDR3 has 15 residues. The V and J ends lost 5 bases and 0 bases, in that order; junction bases with no gene match: 5. Germline CDR1 and CDR2: FNHDT and SITEND (reference sequence). Complete variable domain (other parts from reference TRBV19 and TRBJ2-1): GGIITQTPKFLIGQEGQKLTLKCQQNFNHDTMYWYRQDSGKGLRLIYYSITENDLQKGDLSEGYDASREKKSSFSLTVTSAQKNEMAVFLCASSTTGVNYAEQFFGPGTRLTVL.

To note about this clone: Gene names and germline match the mouse. With the read ending 4 residues before the CDR3 end, the germline J gene is used to fill in that end. V is TRBV1 and J is TRBJ2-3; the D gene is possibly TRBD1 (6 bases). Trimming left V 0 bases short and J 3 bases short, with 10 bases between. CDR3 length: 15 residues. In germline, CDR1 is NSQYPW, CDR2 LRSPGD (reference sequence). The CDR3 bases that were read are TGCACCTGCAGTGCAGACAGGGGAATGGCAGAA. Protein product: CTCSADRGMAE. Given in full, the CDR3 is CTCSADRGMAETLYF.

The sample holds a few counts of this clone. Mouse gene names apply. The read ends 4 residues early relative to the CDR3; the germline J gene fills the gap. Different DNA sequences within this sample yield the same CDR3. The gene calls are TRBV5 and TRBJ2-4, with 11 bases identical to TRBD2. This CDR3 is 14 amino acids long. From germline, CDR1 is LGHNA and CDR2 YNLKQL (reference sequence). CDR3 in amino acids: CASSQGTGGNTLYF. The sequenced part of the CDR3 DNA is TGTGCCAGCAGCCAAGGGACTGGGGGGAAC.

This clone showed up just a few times. Here the gene names and germline are mouse. The read terminates 4 residues before the CDR3 end, so the remaining end is supplied by the germline J gene. V usage is TRBV26 and J usage is TRBJ2-3; tentatively, D is TRBD1 (6 bases). This CDR3 spans 13 amino acids. The V gene lost 10 bases and the J gene lost 0 bases, with 11 bases spanning the gap. Germline V gives CDR1 KGHPV, CDR2 FQNQEV (reference sequence). The CDR3 region is CAKGTTSAETLYF. The part of the CDR3 DNA that was read is TGTGCCAAAGGGACAACTAGTGCAGAA.

With respect to this clone: Any gene name here is a mouse gene name. The CDR3 goes on 4 residues after the read ends, and that part is filled in from the germline J gene. The rearrangement uses TRBV5 and TRBJ2-1, with D uncertain. V was trimmed by 0 bases and J by 5 bases, leaving 14 bases between them. The CDR3 runs 16 residues. CDR1 and CDR2 (germline): LGHNA, YNLKQL (reference sequence). CDR3 amino acids: CASSQDSETNHAEQFF. The CDR3 bases that were read are TGTGCCAGCAGCCAAGATTCCGAGACAAATCATGCT.

The table lists this clone with a few counts. Mouse gene names and germline throughout. The read gets to within 4 residues of the CDR3 end, and the germline J gene fills in the rest. The chain recombines TRBV19 with TRBJ2-7, with 8 bases identical to TRBD1. This CDR3 has 14 residues. Germline V lookup: CDR1 FNHDT, CDR2 SITEND (reference sequence). The sequenced part of the CDR3 DNA is TGTGCCAGCAGTATGTGGACAGGGCGTTAT. It is translated as CASSMWTGRY. The CDR3 in full is CASSMWTGRYEQYF.

This clone was recorded a few times. The germline and genes are mouse ones. Read data end 4 residues before the CDR3 end; the end is taken from the germline J gene. V and J are TRBV13-2 and TRBJ2-7, with D perhaps TRBD1 (6 bases). Germline V gene lookup returns CDR1 NNHNN and CDR2 SYGAGS (reference sequence). This CDR3 comprises 13 residues. This CDR3 reads CASGDTGRNEQYF. Partial CDR3 DNA: TGTGCCAGCGGTGATACAGGGAGGAAT.

This clone has a count of ten or more. The listed genes are named as in mouse. With the read ending 4 residues before the CDR3 end, the germline J gene is used to fill in that end. Other nucleotide sequences from this sample produce the same CDR3. The chain links TRBV1 to TRBJ2-3; 8 bases fit TRBD1. This CDR3 contains 14 residues. Germline V lookup: CDR1 NSQYPW, CDR2 LRSPGD (reference sequence). V shed 6 bases, J shed 0 bases, and the junction held 2 bases outside the gene matches. Incomplete CDR3 DNA: TGCACCTGCAGCGACAGGGGTAGTGCAGAA. Amino acid sequence: CTCSDRGSAE. The whole CDR3 sequence reads CTCSDRGSAETLYF.

This clone turned up a few times. Genes and germline are mouse. The CDR3 end falls 4 residues outside the read, so it is completed with the germline J gene. V usage is TRBV17 and J usage is TRBJ1-1; D unclear. The germline V gene has CDR1 MNHDT and CDR2 YYDKIL. This CDR3 has 14 amino acids. The V gene lost 2 bases and the J gene lost 0 bases, with 7 bases spanning the gap. The CDR3 region is CASSRYKSNTEVFF. The sequenced part of the CDR3 DNA is TGTGCTAGCAGTAGATACAAATCAAACACA.

This clone was observed many times. Mouse names are used for the genes. The sample carries other DNA sequences with the same CDR3. The covered CDR3 bases are TGTGCCAGCAGCCAAGGAGGGAATTCGCCC. Translating gives CASSQGGNSP. The whole CDR3 protein is CASSQGGNSPLYF. The chain joins TRBV5 to TRBJ1-6; no definite D call. The read halts 3 residues ahead of the CDR3 end, with the missing end drawn from the germline J gene. TRBJ1-6 is given ORF status, its function remaining uncertain. The germline V gene has CDR1 LGHNA and CDR2 YNLKQL (reference sequence). The CDR3 spans 13 residues. V was trimmed by 1 base and J by 7 bases, leaving 5 bases between them.

This clone has only a few counts. Genes and germline come from the mouse. The sequence runs out 4 residues before the end of the CDR3; the remainder is reconstructed from the germline J gene. The J gene is TRBJ1-1, the V gene TRBV1; 7 bases fit TRBD1. V dropped 3 bases and J dropped 0; count of bases not matched to a gene: 4. The CDR3 is 15 amino acids. CDR1 and CDR2 (germline): NSQYPW, LRSPGD (reference sequence). The CDR3 spells CTCSAWDSPNTEVFF. CDR3 bases read: TGCACCTGCAGTGCCTGGGACAGCCCAAACACA.

A remark on this clone: Gene names and germline match the mouse. The read falls 4 residues short of the CDR3 end, and the missing part is taken from the germline J gene. The chain carries TRBV1 and TRBJ2-5, with 10 positions matching TRBD1. This CDR3 region has 14 residues. Germline CDR1 is NSQYPW and CDR2 is LRSPGD (reference sequence). The CDR3 protein is CTCSAMGQGDTQYF. The CDR3 DNA, read in part, is TGCACCTGCAGTGCAATGGGACAGGGGGAC.

A remark on this clone: Genes and germline are mouse. The read falls 4 residues short of the CDR3 end, and the missing part is taken from the germline J gene. The rearrangement joins TRBV31 to TRBJ2-1; the D gene is possibly TRBD2 (6 bases). The CDR3 length is 12 residues. Germline V CDR1 and CDR2: GKSSPN, SITVG. The CDR3 bases that were read are TGTGCCTGGAGTCTAACTGGGCCT. Translating gives CAWSLTGP. In full, the CDR3 is CAWSLTGPEQFF.

In this sample, this clone turned up a few times. Genes and germline come from the mouse. The read finishes 4 residues shy of the CDR3 end, and the germline J gene is used to complete it. The gene calls are TRBV3 and TRBJ2-1; 8 bases fit TRBD1. Unmatched junction bases numbered 7, after V lost 4 bases and J lost 5 bases. Germline V gene sequence: CDR1 SNHLY, CDR2 FYNGKV (reference sequence). CDR3 size: 15 residues. CDR3 loop: CASSSRQGLDAEQFF. Incomplete CDR3 DNA: TGTGCCAGCAGCTCCAGACAGGGGCTGGATGCT.

Concerning this clone itself: The listed genes are named as in mouse. The read terminates 4 residues before the CDR3 end, so the remaining end is supplied by the germline J gene. The rearrangement links TRBV5 to TRBJ2-2; the match to TRBD1 covers 12 bases. The length of the CDR3 is 17 residues. Trimming at V came to 5 bases and at J to 4 bases, leaving 8 bases not matched to a gene. Germline CDR1 LGHNA, CDR2 YNLKQL (reference sequence). The CDR3 sequence is CASSSPGTGGGTGQLYF. The part of the CDR3 DNA that was read is TGTGCCAGCAGCTCCCCCGGGACAGGGGGCGGCACCGGG.

This clone was picked up many times. Each gene name is a mouse one. The read terminates 4 residues before the CDR3 end, so the remaining end is supplied by the germline J gene. This chain joins TRBV3 and TRBJ1-2; D ambiguous. CDR1 SNHLY and CDR2 FYNGKV come from the germline V gene (reference sequence). Trimming removed 4 bases at V and 1 base at J, with 13 bases between. This CDR3 is built from 15 residues. CDR3 bases read: TGTGCCAGCAGCTGTACAGAAATCCAAAACTCC. This encodes CASSCTEIQNS. The whole CDR3 reads CASSCTEIQNSDYTF.

There are a few counts of this clone. Mouse germline and gene names are used. The observed sequence ends 4 residues before the CDR3 terminus, with the missing tail filled in from the germline J gene. V is TRBV1 and J is TRBJ2-7, with 11 bases lining up with TRBD2. Looked up from germline, CDR1 is NSQYPW and CDR2 is LRSPGD (reference sequence). The CDR3 extends over 14 amino acids. The sequenced CDR3 bases are TGCACCTGCAGTGTACCGGGACTGGGGGAT. It specifies CTCSVPGLGD. The CDR3 as a whole reads CTCSVPGLGDEQYF.

This clone was counted between two and nine times. Genes and germline come from the mouse. The read ends 3 residues early relative to the CDR3; the germline J gene fills the gap. V is TRBV13-3 and J is TRBJ1-6; 10 positions agree with TRBD1. TRBJ1-6 is known as an ORF, though its function is uncertain. The germline CDR1 and CDR2 sequences are NNHDY and SYVADS. The CDR3 is 15 residues long. V shed 5 bases, J shed 4 bases, and the junction held 3 bases outside the gene matches. The CDR3 bases that were read are TGTGCCAGCAGAGGGACAGGGGATTATAATTCGCCC. Amino acids: CASRGTGDYNSP. The complete CDR3 protein is CASRGTGDYNSPLYF.

The sample holds a few counts of this clone. The gene names here belong to mouse. The read comes to an end 4 residues before the CDR3 does, leaving the germline J gene to fill in the end. The chain recombines TRBV13-3 with TRBJ1-2; no firm D call. The V end lost 4 bases, the J end lost 0 bases, and 13 bases lay between the germline ends. The CDR3 spans 15 residues. Germline V CDR1 and CDR2: NNHDY, SYVADS. Incomplete CDR3 DNA: TGTGCCAGCAGTACCCGACAAAAAGCAAACTCC. Encoded protein: CASSTRQKANS. The CDR3 as a whole reads CASSTRQKANSDYTF.

This clone was observed a few times. Gene names denote mouse genes. The sequence runs out 4 residues before the end of the CDR3; the remainder is reconstructed from the germline J gene. The chain employs TRBV13-1 and TRBJ1-1; weak D call: TRBD1 (6 bases). This CDR3 is built from 15 residues. CDR1 and CDR2 (germline): NSHNY, SYGAGN. Between the trimmed V and J ends, which lost 1 base and 0 bases, there was a span of 10 bases. The sequenced part of the CDR3 DNA is TGTGCCAGCAGTGATTGGGACATTGCAAACACA. It yields the protein CASSDWDIANT. The full CDR3 is CASSDWDIANTEVFF.

Concerning this clone itself: Any gene name here is a mouse gene name. The read ends 4 residues early relative to the CDR3; the germline J gene fills the gap. The J gene is TRBJ2-2, the V gene TRBV31; 8 bases align to TRBD2. With V trimmed by 4 bases and J by 2 bases, 0 bases remained unmatched. This CDR3 spans 13 amino acids. Per the germline V gene, CDR1 is GKSSPN and CDR2 is SITVG. The CDR3 spells CAWMGGNTGQLYF. The sequenced part of the CDR3 DNA is TGTGCCTGGATGGGGGGGAACACCGGG.